This paragraph reports one TCR beta chain. The specificity of this receptor is unknown. Qualities for individual bases were not recorded, and no much larger clone is one base off. This sample stems from a study of Ad26.COV2.S vaccination and SARS-CoV-2 variants (dated by TCRdb to the early 2020s). With regard to the full study: Vaccine-arm donors were drawn from COV1001, a multicentre, randomized, double-blind, placebo-controlled phase I-IIa trial of Ad26.COV2.S in healthy adults. A total of 32 samples were included in the TCR-sequenced set, comprising approximately 20 Ad26.COV2.S vaccine recipients, 5 placebo recipients and 8 SARS-CoV-2 convalescent individuals. Trial participants were randomized into five groups of five, in which low-dose or high-dose Ad26.COV2.S was given once or twice, or placebo was given on both occasions. Ad26.COV2.S was administered intramuscularly at a dose of 5x10^10 or 1x10^11 viral particles, either as one shot or as two shots given 56 days apart. TCRbeta repertoire sequencing served as the tool for gauging how specific and how broad the SARS-CoV-2-reactive T cell receptors were following Ad26.COV2.S vaccination. Investigators did not know the trial group allocation while performing experiments and assessing outcomes. Beyond this particular receptor, the publication reports: Compared with placebo recipients, Ad26.COV2.S recipients showed higher spike-specific TCR breadth (P = 0.0014). After vaccination, spike-specific CD8+ and CD4+ T cell responses were reported to show substantial breadth. It was noted by the authors that total T cell responses may have been underestimated by the TCR breadth and depth analyses. Comparing responses between vaccine doses or regimens was not something the study was powered to do. Non-spike TCR breadth was comparable between vaccine and placebo recipients, consistent with the vaccine containing only spike.

TCRbeta CDR3 regions were sequenced with the immunoSEQ Assay. After extraction, genomic DNA underwent amplification by bias-controlled multiplex PCR, followed by high-throughput sequencing. In the original analysis: To quantify the absolute abundance of every unique TCRbeta CDR3 region, sequences were collapsed and filtered. T cell fraction was estimated by normalizing TCRbeta template counts to usable DNA, which was measured by amplifying reference genes present in all nucleated cells. Repertoire TCRs were annotated as SARS-CoV-2-specific by exact matching of V gene, CDR3 amino acid sequence and J gene to a known reactive TCR set. The reference SARS-CoV-2 TCR set was obtained from MIRA and was filtered for enrichment in COVID-19-positive ImmuneCODE repertoires, whereby public or cross-reactive TCRs were removed. Using the MIRA antigens, annotated TCRs were further analysed by specific ORF or by position within an ORF. Depth was the summed frequency of annotated unique rearrangements, while breadth was defined as annotated unique rearrangements over total unique productive rearrangements. Two-sided Wilcoxon rank-sum tests were used to compare TCR breadth between groups. The source is immuneACCESS, and TCRdb retained only in-frame sequences with V and J called. Part of the clones is not carried over; for the studies checked, unresolved V genes explain less than half of this, and the remainder is unexplained. That table furnishes V, J and clone size, whereas the DNA furnished D and trimming. For this sample there are roughly 460,000 clones; about 88% appear just once. Together, the top ten hold about 1.7% of the sample.

The treatment or condition label for this specimen denotes: approximately 18 received Ad26.COV2.S at low or high dose, single or two shots; about 5 received placebo; per-sample allocation not given. Repertoires of vaccine and placebo recipients were sequenced from samples collected on day 63 after the first injection. In Cohort 1b, some 25 adults aged 18-55 years were enrolled at a single site in Boston, USA, between 29 July and 7 August 2020. Ad26.COV2.S consisted of a replication-incompetent adenovirus type 26 vector by which a prefusion-stabilized SARS-CoV-2 spike protein from the original Wuhan strain was expressed. The CDR3 runs 16 residues from the cysteine to the phenylalanine. Here the CDR3 DNA is all that survives: 48 bases in frame from base 1. Compared with germline, V lacks 4 bases and J lacks 5 bases; bases without a gene match: 8. The germline V gene provides CDR1 SGDLS and CDR2 YYNGEE.

This receptor was obtained from a person between 18 and 65 years old who received the Ad26.COV2.S COVID-19 vaccine or a placebo. Recombination linked TRBV9 to TRBJ2-1; TRBD2 fits 11 bases in the junction. Sequencing was performed on peripheral blood, taken in a trial of Ad26.COV2.S vaccine versus placebo. The nucleotide sequence reads as follows: TGTGCCAGCAGCACTAGCGGGGGCCCTTCTAACAATGAGCAGTTCTTC. It encodes CASSTSGGPSNNEQFF.